Here is one TCR beta chain with its context. Its antigen remains unknown. These data come from a study of radiation and T cells in renal cell carcinoma. Study-wide background: Nephrectomy followed 15 Gy stereotactic body radiation by 4 weeks. Regarding the study as a whole: Top tumor clonotypes rose in blood 2 weeks post-radiation, then contracted.

Time point specified: blood 2 weeks post-SBRT. Regarding treatment: 15 Gy SBRT to primary tumor, nephrectomy 4 weeks later. Serial blood draws occurred at baseline and 2 and 4 weeks post-SBRT. The patient's renal cell carcinoma had clear cell pathology. The CDR3 spans 14 residues. The J segment lost 0 bases and the V segment lost 3 bases, leaving 2 bases of the junction unmatched. CDR1 is MNHEY and CDR2 is SVGAGI in the germline V gene. TCRdb's table, derived via immunoSEQ multiplex PCR, lists solely in-frame clones and lacks some. The sample lists 150,000 to 160,000 clones, about 91% occurring once. The genes are TRBV6-5 and TRBJ2-7; 7 nucleotides line up with TRBD1. The starting material was blood, obtained from a patient whose treatment included radiotherapy and nephrectomy. The receptor was derived from a woman between 45 and 65 years old with renal cell carcinoma. The CDR3 sequence is CASSYRDSSYEQYF. The CDR3 nucleotides read TGTGCCAGCAGTTATAGGGACAGCTCCTACGAGCAGTACTTC.